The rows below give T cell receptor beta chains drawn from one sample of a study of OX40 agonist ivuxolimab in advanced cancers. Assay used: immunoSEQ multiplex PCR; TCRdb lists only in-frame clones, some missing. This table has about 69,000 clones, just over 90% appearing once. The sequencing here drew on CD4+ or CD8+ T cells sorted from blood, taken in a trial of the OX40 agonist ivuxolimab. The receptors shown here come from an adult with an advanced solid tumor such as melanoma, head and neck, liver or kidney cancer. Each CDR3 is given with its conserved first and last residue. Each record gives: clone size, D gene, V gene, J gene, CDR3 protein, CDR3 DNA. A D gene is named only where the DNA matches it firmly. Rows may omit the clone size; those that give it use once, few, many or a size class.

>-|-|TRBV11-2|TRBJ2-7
CASRGTGYEQYF
TGTGCCAGCAGGGGAACGGGCTACGAGCAGTACTTC
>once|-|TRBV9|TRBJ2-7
CASSRGDYEQYF
TGTGCCAGCAGTAGAGGTGACTACGAGCAGTACTTC
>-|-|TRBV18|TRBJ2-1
CASSPPSRVSYNEQFF
TGTGCCAGCTCACCACCGAGCAGGGTCTCCTACAATGAGCAGTTCTTC
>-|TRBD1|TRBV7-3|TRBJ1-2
CASGQPGQIYGYTF
TGTGCCAGCGGCCAACCGGGACAGATCTATGGCTACACCTTC
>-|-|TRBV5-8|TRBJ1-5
CASSAGADSNQPQHF
TGTGCCAGCAGCGCTGGGGCCGATAGCAATCAGCCCCAGCATTTT
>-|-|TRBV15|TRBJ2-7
CATSRSLRAYEQYF
TGTGCCACCAGCAGGTCATTACGGGCCTACGAGCAGTACTTC
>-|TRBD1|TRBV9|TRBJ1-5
CASSVEGTGVQPQHF
TGTGCCAGCAGCGTAGAAGGGACAGGGGTTCAGCCCCAGCATTTT
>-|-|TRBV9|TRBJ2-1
CASSRSGPSYNEQFF
TGTGCCAGCAGCAGGAGCGGTCCATCCTACAATGAGCAGTTCTTC
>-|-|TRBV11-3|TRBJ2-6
CASSSDSLSGANVLTF
TGTGCCAGCAGCTCGGACAGCCTCTCTGGGGCCAACGTCCTGACTTTC
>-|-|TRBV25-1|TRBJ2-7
CASSEGEQYF
TGTGCCAGCAGTGAGGGCGAGCAGTACTTC
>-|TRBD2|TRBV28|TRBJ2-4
CASRSRSGGRAKNIQYF
TGTGCCAGCAGGTCCCGGAGCGGGGGACGAGCCAAAAACATTCAGTACTTC
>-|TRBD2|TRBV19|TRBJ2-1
CASSVGIAGGSSYNEQFF
TGTGCCAGTAGTGTCGGAATAGCGGGAGGGTCCTCCTACAATGAGCAGTTCTTC
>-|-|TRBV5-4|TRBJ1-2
CASRHRDKYYGYTF
TGTGCCAGCCGACACCGGGACAAGTACTATGGCTACACCTTC
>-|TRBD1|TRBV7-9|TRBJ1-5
CASSPQGAAPNQPQHF
TGTGCCAGCAGCCCTCAGGGGGCGGCCCCCAATCAGCCCCAGCATTTT
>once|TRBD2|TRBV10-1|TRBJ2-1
CASRPSGGVEQFF
TGCGCCAGCAGGCCTAGCGGAGGGGTTGAGCAGTTCTTC
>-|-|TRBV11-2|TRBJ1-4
CASSKRDRGVFGEKLFF
TGTGCCAGCAGCAAACGCGATCGAGGGGTTTTTGGTGAAAAACTGTTTTTT
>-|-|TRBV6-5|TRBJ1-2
CASQDHGYTF
TGTGCCAGCCAAGACCATGGCTACACCTTC
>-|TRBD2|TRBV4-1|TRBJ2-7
CASSQEGLVGYEQYF
TGCGCCAGCAGCCAAGAGGGACTAGTGGGATACGAGCAGTACTTC
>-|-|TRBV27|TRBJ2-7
CASSSPGRMSSYEQYF
TGTGCCAGCAGTTCTCCGGGACGTATGAGCTCCTACGAGCAGTACTTC
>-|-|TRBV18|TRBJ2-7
CASSPKQIGTYEQYF
TGTGCCAGCTCACCAAAACAGATTGGAACCTACGAGCAGTACTTC
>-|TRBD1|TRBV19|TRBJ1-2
CASNRDRITANYGYTF
TGTGCCAGTAACCGGGACAGGATAACCGCTAACTATGGCTACACCTTC
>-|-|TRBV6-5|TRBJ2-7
CASEGRSNEQYF
TGTGCCAGTGAGGGCAGGTCGAACGAGCAGTACTTC
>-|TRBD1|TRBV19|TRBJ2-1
CASSPRTGVGEQFF
TGTGCCAGTAGTCCCCGGACAGGGGTTGGTGAGCAGTTCTTC
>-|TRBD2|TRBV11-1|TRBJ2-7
CASSLRLAGVEQYF
TGTGCCAGCAGCCTACGGCTAGCGGGAGTCGAGCAGTACTTC
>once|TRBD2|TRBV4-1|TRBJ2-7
CASSRREAYEQYF
TGCGCCAGCAGCCGGCGGGAGGCCTACGAGCAGTACTTC
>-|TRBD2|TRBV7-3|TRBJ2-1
CASSLRAGVSYEQFF
TGTGCCAGCAGCTTACGAGCGGGAGTCAGTTATGAGCAGTTCTTC
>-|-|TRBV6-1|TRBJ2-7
CASSEAGGSEQYF
TGTGCCAGCAGTGAAGCAGGCGGTAGCGAGCAGTACTTC
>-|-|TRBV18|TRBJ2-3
CASSPRSHGSADTQYF
TGTGCCAGCTCACCACGGTCCCACGGAAGCGCAGATACGCAGTATTTT
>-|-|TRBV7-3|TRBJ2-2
CASSLTSGHNTGELFF
TGTGCCAGCAGCTTAACTAGCGGACATAACACCGGGGAGCTGTTTTTT
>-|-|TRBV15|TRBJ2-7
CATSRTGRVYEQYF
TGTGCCACCAGCAGAACAGGGAGGGTGTACGAGCAGTACTTC
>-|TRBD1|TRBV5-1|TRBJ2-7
CASRITGGLSYEQYF
TGCGCCAGCAGGATTACAGGGGGCCTATCCTACGAGCAGTACTTC
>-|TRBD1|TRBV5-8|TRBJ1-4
CASSLAGGRAEKLFF
TGTGCCAGCAGCTTAGCAGGGGGGCGCGCTGAAAAACTGTTTTTT
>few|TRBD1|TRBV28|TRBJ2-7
CASSFDGTGLSYEQYF
TGTGCCAGCAGTTTTGACGGGACAGGGTTATCCTACGAGCAGTACTTC
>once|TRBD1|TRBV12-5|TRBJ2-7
CASVPGQGYYEQYF
TGTGCTAGTGTTCCGGGACAGGGGTACTACGAGCAGTACTTC
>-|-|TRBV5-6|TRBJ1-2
CASSIGQILYGYTF
TGTGCCAGCAGCATCGGACAGATCCTATATGGCTACACCTTC
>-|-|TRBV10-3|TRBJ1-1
CAISRGGALNTEAFF
TGTGCCATCAGCCGGGGCGGGGCCCTAAACACTGAAGCTTTCTTT
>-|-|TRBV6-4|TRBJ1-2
CASSPGDNLVSYTF
TGTGCCAGCAGCCCCGGGGACAATCTCGTTAGCTACACCTTC
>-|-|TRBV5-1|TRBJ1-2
CASSSTGLIYGYTF
TGCGCCAGCAGCTCGACAGGTTTAATCTATGGCTACACCTTC
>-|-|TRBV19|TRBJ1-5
CASSIKVTVSYQPQHF
TGTGCCAGTAGTATTAAGGTGACAGTGTCCTATCAGCCCCAGCATTTT
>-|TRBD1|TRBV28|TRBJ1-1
CASSPPDRGRTEAFF
TGTGCCAGCAGCCCACCTGACAGGGGTCGCACTGAAGCTTTCTTT
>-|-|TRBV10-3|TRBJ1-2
CAIRDTYYTF
TGTGCCATCAGGGACACTTACTACACCTTC
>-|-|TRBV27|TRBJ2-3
CASSPRERPLIGTQYF
TGTGCCAGCAGCCCCCGGGAGCGGCCCCTGATCGGTACGCAGTATTTT
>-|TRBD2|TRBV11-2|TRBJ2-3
CASSLGLAGRPSTDTQYF
TGTGCCAGCAGCTTAGGACTAGCGGGACGACCTAGCACAGATACGCAGTATTTT
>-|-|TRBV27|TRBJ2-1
CASSIAGTPIYNEQFF
TGTGCCAGCAGTATCGCCGGGACACCCATTTACAATGAGCAGTTCTTC
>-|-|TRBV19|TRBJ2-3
CASTRGRADTQYF
TGTGCCAGTACTAGGGGCAGGGCAGATACGCAGTATTTT
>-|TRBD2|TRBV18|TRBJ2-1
CASSPLHLAGGLNEQFF
TGTGCCAGCTCACCTCTGCATCTAGCGGGAGGGTTGAATGAGCAGTTCTTC
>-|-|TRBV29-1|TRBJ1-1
CSPVFGNTEAFF
TGCAGCCCGGTATTTGGGAACACTGAAGCTTTCTTT
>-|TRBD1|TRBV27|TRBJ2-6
CASSYRLRTGAITGANVLTF
TGTGCCAGCAGTTACCGATTAAGGACAGGGGCAATTACTGGGGCCAACGTCCTGACTTTC
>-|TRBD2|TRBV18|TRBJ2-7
CASSPPAGSYEQYF
TGTGCCAGCTCACCCCCAGCGGGGTCCTACGAGCAGTACTTC
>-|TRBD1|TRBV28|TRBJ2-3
CASSSRDRAQDTQYF
TGTGCCAGCAGCTCCCGGGACAGAGCACAGGATACGCAGTATTTT